This T cell receptor beta chain was recovered during a study of shared T cell receptors in the human thymus. The CDR3 loop spans 18 amino acids. Trimming cost V 4 bases and J 1 base; bases outside gene matches: 14. Germline V CDR1 and CDR2: LGHNA, YNFKEQ. Produced via immunoSEQ multiplex PCR; TCRdb's table is partial and in-frame only. The sample contains 500,000 to 550,000 clones, about 80% of which appear only once. The sample was also linked to a second study, of human thymus T cells. That paper notes: Having surgery to correct congenital heart defects, healthy Finnish infants acted as the donors. Corrective cardiac surgery supplied the resected thymus tissue. Gene usage for V and J segments appeared biased in thymic and blood repertoires. Unrelated individuals were reported by related research to share highly overlapping thymic repertoires.

Sample: thymocytes. J is TRBJ1-2 and V is TRBV4-2; 8 bases match TRBD1. The clonotype was recovered from a boy less than two years old with a congenital heart defect. In DNA form, the CDR3 reads TGTGCCAGCAGCCGAGACAGGGGTCCAGGGCCCCTTAACTATGGCTACACCTTC. It codes for CASSRDRGPGPLNYGYTF.